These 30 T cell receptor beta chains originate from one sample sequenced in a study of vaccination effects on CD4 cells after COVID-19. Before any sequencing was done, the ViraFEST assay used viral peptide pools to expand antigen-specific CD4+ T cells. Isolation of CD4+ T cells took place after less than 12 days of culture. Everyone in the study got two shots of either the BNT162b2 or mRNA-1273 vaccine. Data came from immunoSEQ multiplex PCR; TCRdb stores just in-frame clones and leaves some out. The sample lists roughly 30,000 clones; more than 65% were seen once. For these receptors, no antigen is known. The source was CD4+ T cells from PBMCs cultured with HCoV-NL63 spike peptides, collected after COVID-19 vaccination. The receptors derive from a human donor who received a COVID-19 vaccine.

The CDR3 loop is CASSSRGLAGYGTDTQYF. DNA for the CDR3: TGTGCCAGTTCGAGTCGCGGGCTAGCGGGTTATGGCACAGATACGCAGTATTTT. The V and J genes are TRBV2 and TRBJ2-3, with 8 nucleotides matching TRBD2. Germline CDR1 is SNHLY and CDR2 is FYNNEI. The CDR3 totals 18 residues. V was pared by 9 bases and J by 1 base, with 18 bases of the junction left unmatched. Variable domain in full (rest from reference TRBV2 and TRBJ2-3): EPEVTQTPSHQVTQMGQEVILRCVPISNHLYFYWYRQILGQKVEFLVSFYNNEISEKSEIFDDQFSVERPDGSNFTLKIRSTKLEDSAMYFCASSSRGLAGYGTDTQYFGPGTRLTVL.

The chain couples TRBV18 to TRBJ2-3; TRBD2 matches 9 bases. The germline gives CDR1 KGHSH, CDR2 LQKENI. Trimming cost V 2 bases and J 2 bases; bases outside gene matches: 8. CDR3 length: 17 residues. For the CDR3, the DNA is TGTGCCAGCTCACCAGGGCTAGCGGGGACTTACACAGATACGCAGTATTTT. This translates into CASSPGLAGTYTDTQYF. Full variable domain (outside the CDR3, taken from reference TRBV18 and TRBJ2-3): NAGVMQNPRHLVRRRGQEARLRCSPMKGHSHVYWYRQLPEEGLKFMVYLQKENIIDESGMPKERFSAEFPKEGPSILRIQQVVRGDSAAYFCASSPGLAGTYTDTQYFGPGTRLTVL.

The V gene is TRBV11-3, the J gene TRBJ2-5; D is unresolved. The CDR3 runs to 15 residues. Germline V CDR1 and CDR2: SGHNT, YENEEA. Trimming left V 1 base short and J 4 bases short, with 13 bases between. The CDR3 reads CASSLGRDSGETQYF. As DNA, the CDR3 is TGTGCCAGCAGCTTAGGAAGGGATTCAGGAGAGACCCAGTACTTC. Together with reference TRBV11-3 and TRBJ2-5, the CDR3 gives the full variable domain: EAGVVQSPRYKIIEKKQPVAFWCNPISGHNTLYWYLQNLGQGPELLIRYENEEAVDDSQLPKDRFSAERLKGVDSTLKIQPAELGDSAVYLCASSLGRDSGETQYFGPGTRLLVL.

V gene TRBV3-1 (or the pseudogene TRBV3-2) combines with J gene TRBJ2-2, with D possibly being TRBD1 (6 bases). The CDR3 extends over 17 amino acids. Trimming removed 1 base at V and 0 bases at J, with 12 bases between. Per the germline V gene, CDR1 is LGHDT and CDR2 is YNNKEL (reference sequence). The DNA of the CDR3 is TGTGCCAGCAGCCAAGGTTTGGACAGCGCGAACACCGGGGAGCTGTTTTTT. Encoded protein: CASSQGLDSANTGELFF.

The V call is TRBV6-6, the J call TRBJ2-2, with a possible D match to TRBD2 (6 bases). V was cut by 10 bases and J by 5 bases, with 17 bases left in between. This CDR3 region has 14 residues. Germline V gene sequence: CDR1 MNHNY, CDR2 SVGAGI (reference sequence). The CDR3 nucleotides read TGTGCCACCCGTTACGGGGGAGCAACCGGGGAGCTGTTTTTT. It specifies CATRYGGATGELFF.

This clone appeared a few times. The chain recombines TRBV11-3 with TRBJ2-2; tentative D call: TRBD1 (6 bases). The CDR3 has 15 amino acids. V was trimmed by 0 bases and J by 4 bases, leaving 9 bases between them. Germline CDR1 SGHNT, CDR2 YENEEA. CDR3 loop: CASSLDPDSTGELFF. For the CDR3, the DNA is TGTGCCAGCAGCTTAGATCCGGACAGCACCGGGGAGCTGTTTTTT.

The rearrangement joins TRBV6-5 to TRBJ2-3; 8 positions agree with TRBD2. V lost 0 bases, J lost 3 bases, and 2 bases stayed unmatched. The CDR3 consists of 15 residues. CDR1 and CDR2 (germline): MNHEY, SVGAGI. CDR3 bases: TGTGCCAGCAGTTACTCGGGACTAGAGACAGATACGCAGTATTTT. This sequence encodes CASSYSGLETDTQYF.

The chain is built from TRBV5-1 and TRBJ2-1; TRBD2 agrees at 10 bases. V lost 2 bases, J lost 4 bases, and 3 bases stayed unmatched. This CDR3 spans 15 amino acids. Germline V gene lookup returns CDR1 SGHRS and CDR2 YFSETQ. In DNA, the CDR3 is TGCGCCAGCAGCTTAGGACTAGCGGTATACAATGAGCAGTTCTTC. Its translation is CASSLGLAVYNEQFF.

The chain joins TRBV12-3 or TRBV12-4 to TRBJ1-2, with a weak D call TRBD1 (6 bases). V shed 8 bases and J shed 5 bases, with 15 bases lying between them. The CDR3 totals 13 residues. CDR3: CASRGAAPYGYTF. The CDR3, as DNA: TGTGCCAGCCGGGGGGCCGCTCCATATGGCTACACCTTC.

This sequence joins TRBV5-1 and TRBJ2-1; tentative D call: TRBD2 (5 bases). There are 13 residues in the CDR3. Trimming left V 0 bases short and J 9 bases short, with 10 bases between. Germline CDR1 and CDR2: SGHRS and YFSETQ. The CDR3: CASSLVLDGEQFF. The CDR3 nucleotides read TGCGCCAGCAGCTTGGTACTAGACGGTGAGCAGTTCTTC.

CDR3 sequence: CASTEVWDRGRKRLMLEQYF. CDR3 nucleotides: TGTGCCAGCACGGAGGTATGGGACAGGGGGCGAAAAAGGCTGATGCTCGAGCAGTACTTC. This chain connects TRBV2 to TRBJ2-7, with TRBD1 identical over 12 bases. The CDR3 covers 20 residues. J was trimmed by 6 bases and V by 7 bases; bases with no gene match: 25. CDR1 is SNHLY and CDR2 is FYNNEI in the germline V gene.

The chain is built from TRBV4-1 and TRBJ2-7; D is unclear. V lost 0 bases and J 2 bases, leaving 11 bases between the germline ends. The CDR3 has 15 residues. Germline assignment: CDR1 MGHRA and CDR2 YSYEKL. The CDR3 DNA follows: TGCGCCAGCAGCCAAGAGCCACAGAGGCCCTACGAGCAGTACTTC. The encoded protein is CASSQEPQRPYEQYF.

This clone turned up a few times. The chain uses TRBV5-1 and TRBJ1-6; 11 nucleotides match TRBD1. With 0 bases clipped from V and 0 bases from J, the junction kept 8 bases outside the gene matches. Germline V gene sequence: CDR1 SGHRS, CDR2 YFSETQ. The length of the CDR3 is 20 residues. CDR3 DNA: TGCGCCAGCAGCTTGGGGACAGGGGGCTCAATGAGCTCCTATAATTCACCCCTCCACTTT. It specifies CASSLGTGGSMSSYNSPLHF.

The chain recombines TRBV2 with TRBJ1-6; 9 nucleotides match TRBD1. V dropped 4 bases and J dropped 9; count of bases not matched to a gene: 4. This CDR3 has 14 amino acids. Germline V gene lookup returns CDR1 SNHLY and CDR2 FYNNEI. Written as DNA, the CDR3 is TGTGCCAGCAGTGGGGGACAGGGAGCTTCACCCCTCCACTTT. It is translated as CASSGGQGASPLHF.

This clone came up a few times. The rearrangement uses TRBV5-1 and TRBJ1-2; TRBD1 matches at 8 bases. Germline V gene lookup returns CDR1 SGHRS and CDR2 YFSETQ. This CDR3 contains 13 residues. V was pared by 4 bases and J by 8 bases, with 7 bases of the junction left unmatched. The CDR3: CASSLDRESGYTF. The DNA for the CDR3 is TGCGCCAGCAGCCTGGACAGGGAGAGCGGCTACACCTTC. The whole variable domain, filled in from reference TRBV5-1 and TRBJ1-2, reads KAGVTQTPRYLIKTRGQQVTLSCSPISGHRSVSWYQQTPGQGLQFLFEYFSETQRNKGNFPGRFSGRQFSNSRSEMNVSTLELGDSALYLCASSLDRESGYTFGSGTRLTVV.

Written as DNA, the CDR3 is TGTGCCAGCAGCCCTAAAGCGGGAGCTCGGGAGACCCAGTACTTC. It translates to CASSPKAGARETQYF. The rearrangement uses TRBV7-6 and TRBJ2-5, with TRBD2 matching 8 bases. Germline CDR1 reads SGHVS; CDR2 reads FNYEAQ. The ends lost 5 bases at V and 5 bases at J; junction bases unmatched: 10. The CDR3 totals 15 residues.

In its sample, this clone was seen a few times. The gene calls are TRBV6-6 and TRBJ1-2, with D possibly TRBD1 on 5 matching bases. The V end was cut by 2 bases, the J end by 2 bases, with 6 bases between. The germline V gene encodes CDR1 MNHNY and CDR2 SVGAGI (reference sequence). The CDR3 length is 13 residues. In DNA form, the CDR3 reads TGTGCCAGCAGTTACGGGACCAACTATGGCTACACCTTC. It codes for CASSYGTNYGYTF.

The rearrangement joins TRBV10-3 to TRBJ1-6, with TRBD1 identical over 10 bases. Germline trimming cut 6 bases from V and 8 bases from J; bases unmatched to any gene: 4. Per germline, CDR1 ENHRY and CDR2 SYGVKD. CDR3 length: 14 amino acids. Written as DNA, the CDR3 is TGTGCCATCAGACCGGGACAGGGGTATTCACCCCTCCACTTT. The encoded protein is CAIRPGQGYSPLHF.

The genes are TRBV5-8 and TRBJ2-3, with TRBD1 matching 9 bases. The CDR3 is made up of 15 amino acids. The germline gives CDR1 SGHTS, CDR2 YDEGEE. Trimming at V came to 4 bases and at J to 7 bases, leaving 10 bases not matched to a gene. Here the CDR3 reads CASSEAGTGKNTQYF. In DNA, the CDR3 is TGTGCCAGCAGCGAGGCCGGGACAGGGAAGAATACGCAGTATTTT.

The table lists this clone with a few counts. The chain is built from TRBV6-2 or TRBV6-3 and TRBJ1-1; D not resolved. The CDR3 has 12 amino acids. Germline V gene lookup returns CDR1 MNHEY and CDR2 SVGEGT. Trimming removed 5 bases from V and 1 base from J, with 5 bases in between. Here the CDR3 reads CASSPRNTEAFF. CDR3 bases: TGTGCCAGCAGTCCCCGGAACACTGAAGCTTTCTTT.

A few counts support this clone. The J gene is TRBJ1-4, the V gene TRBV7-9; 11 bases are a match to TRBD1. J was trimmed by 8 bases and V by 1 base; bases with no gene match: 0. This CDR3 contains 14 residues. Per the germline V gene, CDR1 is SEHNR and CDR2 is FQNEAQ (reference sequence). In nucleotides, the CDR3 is TGTGCCAGCAGCTTAGGGACAGGGGGCGAAAAACTGTTTTTT. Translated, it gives CASSLGTGGEKLFF. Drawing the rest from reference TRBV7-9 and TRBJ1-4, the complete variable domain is DTGVSQNPRHKITKRGQNVTFRCDPISEHNRLYWYRQTLGQGPEFLTYFQNEAQLEKSRLLSDRFSAERPKGSFSTLEIQRTEQGDSAMYLCASSLGTGGEKLFFGSGTQLSVL.

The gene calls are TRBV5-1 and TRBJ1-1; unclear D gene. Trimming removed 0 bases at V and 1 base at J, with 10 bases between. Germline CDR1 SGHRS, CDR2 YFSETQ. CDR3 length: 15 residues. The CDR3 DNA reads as TGCGCCAGCAGCTTGGTCGGGAAGTGGAACACTGAAGCTTTCTTT. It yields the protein CASSLVGKWNTEAFF.

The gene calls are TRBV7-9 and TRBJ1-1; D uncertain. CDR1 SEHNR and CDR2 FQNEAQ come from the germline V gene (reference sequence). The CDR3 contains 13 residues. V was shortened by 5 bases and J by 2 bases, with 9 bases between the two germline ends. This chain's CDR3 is CASSRDLNTEAFF. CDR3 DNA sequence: TGTGCCAGCAGCCGAGATCTTAACACTGAAGCTTTCTTT.

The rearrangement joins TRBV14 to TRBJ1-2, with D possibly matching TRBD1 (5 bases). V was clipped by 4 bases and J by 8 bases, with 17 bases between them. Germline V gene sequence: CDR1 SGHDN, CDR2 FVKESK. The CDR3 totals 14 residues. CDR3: CASSLRTGTGGYTF. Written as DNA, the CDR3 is TGTGCCAGCAGCCTTAGAACAGGAACGGGAGGCTACACCTTC. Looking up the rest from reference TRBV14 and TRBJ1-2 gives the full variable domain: EAGVTQFPSHSVIEKGQTVTLRCDPISGHDNLYWYRRVMGKEIKFLLHFVKESKQDESGMPNNRFLAERTGGTYSTLKVQPAELEDSGVYFCASSLRTGTGGYTFGSGTRLTVV.

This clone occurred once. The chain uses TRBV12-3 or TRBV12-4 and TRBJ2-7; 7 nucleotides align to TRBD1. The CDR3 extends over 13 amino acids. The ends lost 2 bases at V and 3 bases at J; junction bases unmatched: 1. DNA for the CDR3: TGTGCCAGCAGTTTACGGACAGGCTACGAGCAGTACTTC. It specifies CASSLRTGYEQYF.

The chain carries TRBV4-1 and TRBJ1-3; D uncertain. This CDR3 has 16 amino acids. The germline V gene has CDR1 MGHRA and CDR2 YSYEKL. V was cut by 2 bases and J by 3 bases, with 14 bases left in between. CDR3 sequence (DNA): TGCGCCAGCAGCCAAACATCGCGAGAGAGTGGAAACACCATATATTTT. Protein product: CASSQTSRESGNTIYF.

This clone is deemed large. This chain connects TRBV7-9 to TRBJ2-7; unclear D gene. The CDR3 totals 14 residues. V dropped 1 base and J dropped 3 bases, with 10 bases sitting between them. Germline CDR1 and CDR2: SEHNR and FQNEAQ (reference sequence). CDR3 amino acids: CASSLVPAYYEQYF. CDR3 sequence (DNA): TGTGCCAGCAGCTTAGTTCCAGCATACTACGAGCAGTACTTC.

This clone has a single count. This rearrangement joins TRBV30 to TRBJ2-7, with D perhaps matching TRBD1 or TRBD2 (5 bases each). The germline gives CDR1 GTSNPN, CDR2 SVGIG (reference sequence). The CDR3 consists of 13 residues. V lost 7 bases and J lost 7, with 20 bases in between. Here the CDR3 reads CASKGDRRGEQYF. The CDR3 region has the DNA TGTGCCTCTAAAGGGGACCGCAGAGGGGAGCAGTACTTC. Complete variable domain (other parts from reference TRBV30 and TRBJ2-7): SQTIHQWPATLVQPVGSPLSLECTVEGTSNPNLYWYRQAAGRGLQLLFYSVGIGQISSEVPQNLSASRPQDRQFILSSKKLLLSDSGFYLCASKGDRRGEQYFGPGTRLTVT.

CDR3 DNA: TGCGCCAGCAGCTTCCAGGGTCGGGACACTGAAGCTTTCTTT. Translated: CASSFQGRDTEAFF. The chain carries TRBV5-1 and TRBJ1-1; D possibly corresponds to TRBD1 (5 bases). Germline values: CDR1 SGHRS, CDR2 YFSETQ. V lost 2 bases to trimming and J lost 3 bases, with 11 bases between them. This CDR3 is 14 amino acids long.

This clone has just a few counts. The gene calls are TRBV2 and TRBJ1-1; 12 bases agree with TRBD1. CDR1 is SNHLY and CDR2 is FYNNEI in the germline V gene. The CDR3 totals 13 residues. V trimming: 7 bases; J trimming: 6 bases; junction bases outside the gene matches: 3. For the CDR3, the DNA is TGTGCCAGCATGGGACAGGGGGCCGCTGAAGCTTTCTTT. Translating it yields CASMGQGAAEAFF. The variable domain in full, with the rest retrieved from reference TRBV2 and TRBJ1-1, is EPEVTQTPSHQVTQMGQEVILRCVPISNHLYFYWYRQILGQKVEFLVSFYNNEISEKSEIFDDQFSVERPDGSNFTLKIRSTKLEDSAMYFCASMGQGAAEAFFGQGTRLTVV.